This entry lists 2 T cell receptor beta chains sequenced from one sample in a study of T cells after yellow fever vaccination. TCRdb used MiXCR to reprocess the 5' RACE reads, holding one entry per CDR3 protein. Among 78,000 or so distinct CDR3 sequences listed, about 7.7% were seen once. The sequences come from CD8+ T cells sorted from PBMCs, collected 10 to 11 days after the first yellow fever vaccination. The source is a man younger than 30 who received the YFV17D yellow fever vaccine.

This clonotype has a count of ten or more. The chain links TRBV12-3 or TRBV12-4 to TRBJ1-3, with a possible D match to TRBD1 (5 bases). The CDR3 spans 14 residues. Trimming removed 7 bases at V and 4 bases at J, with 14 bases between. CDR3: CASKWRGLGNTIYF. The CDR3 DNA follows: TGTGCCAGCAAATGGAGGGGACTCGGAAACACCATATATTTT.

This clonotype showed up many times. The CDR3 region has the DNA TGCGCCAGCAGCCAAGCCCAGGGCTACTCCTACGAGCAGTACTTC. Encoded protein: CASSQAQGYSYEQYF. The V and J genes are TRBV4-3 and TRBJ2-7, with D possibly being TRBD1 (5 bases). This CDR3 comprises 15 residues. The V and J ends lost 1 base and 0 bases respectively, with 10 bases between them. Germline values: CDR1 LGHNA, CDR2 YSLEER.